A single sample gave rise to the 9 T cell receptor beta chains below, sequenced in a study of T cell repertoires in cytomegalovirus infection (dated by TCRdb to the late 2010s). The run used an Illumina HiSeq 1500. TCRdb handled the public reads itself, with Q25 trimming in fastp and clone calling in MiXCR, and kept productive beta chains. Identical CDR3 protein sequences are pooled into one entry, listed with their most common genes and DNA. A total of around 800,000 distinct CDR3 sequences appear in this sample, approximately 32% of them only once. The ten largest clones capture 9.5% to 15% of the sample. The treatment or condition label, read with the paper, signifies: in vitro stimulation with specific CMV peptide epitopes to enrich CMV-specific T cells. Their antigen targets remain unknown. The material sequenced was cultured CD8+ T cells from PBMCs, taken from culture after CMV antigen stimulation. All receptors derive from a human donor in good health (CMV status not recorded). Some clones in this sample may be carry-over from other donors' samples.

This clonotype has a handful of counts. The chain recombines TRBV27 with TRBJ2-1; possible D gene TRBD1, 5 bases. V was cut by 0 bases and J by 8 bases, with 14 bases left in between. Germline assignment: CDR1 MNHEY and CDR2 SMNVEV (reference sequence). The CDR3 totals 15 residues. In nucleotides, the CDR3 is TGTGCCAGCAGTTTATCGTGGGGCCTGGGCGATGAGCAGTTCTTC. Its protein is CASSLSWGLGDEQFF.

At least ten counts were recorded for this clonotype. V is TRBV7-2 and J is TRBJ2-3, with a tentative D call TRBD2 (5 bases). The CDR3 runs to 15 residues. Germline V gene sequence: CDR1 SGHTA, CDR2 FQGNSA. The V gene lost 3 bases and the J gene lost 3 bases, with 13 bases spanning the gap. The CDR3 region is CASSFLERRTDTQYF. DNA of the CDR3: TGTGCCAGCAGCTTTCTTGAAAGGAGGACAGATACGCAGTATTTT. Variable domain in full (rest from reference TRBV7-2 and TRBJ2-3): GAGVSQSPSNKVTEKGKDVELRCDPISGHTALYWYRQSLGQGLEFLIYFQGNSAPDKSGLPSDRFSAERTGGSVSTLTIQRTQQEDSAVYLCASSFLERRTDTQYFGPGTRLTVL.

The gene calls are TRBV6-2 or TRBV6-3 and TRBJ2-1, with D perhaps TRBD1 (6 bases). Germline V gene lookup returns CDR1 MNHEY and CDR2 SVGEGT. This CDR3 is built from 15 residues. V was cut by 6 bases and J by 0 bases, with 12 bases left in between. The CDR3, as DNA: TGTGCCAGCAGATTGACGGACAGCTCCTACAATGAGCAGTTCTTC. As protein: CASRLTDSSYNEQFF.

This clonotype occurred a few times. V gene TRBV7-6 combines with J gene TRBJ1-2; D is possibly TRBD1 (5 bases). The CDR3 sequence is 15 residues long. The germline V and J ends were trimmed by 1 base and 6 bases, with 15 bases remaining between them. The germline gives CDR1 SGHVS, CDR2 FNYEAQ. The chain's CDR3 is CASSLVLGRDDGYTF. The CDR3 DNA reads TGTGCCAGCAGCTTAGTTCTGGGCAGGGACGATGGCTACACCTTC.

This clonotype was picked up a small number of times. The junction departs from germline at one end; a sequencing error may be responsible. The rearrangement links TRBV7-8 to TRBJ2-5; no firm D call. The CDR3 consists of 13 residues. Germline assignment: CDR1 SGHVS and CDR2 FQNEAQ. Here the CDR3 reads CAGSLEAWETQYF. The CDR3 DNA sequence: TGTGCCGGCAGCTTAGAGGCCTGGGAGACCCAGTACTTC.

The CDR3 sequence: CATSYVLNGLNEQYF. Written as DNA, the CDR3 is TGTGCCACCAGCTATGTGTTGAATGGATTAAACGAGCAGTACTTC. This chain uses TRBV15 with TRBJ2-7; D not certain. Germline assignment: CDR1 LNHNV and CDR2 YYDKDF (reference sequence). V was clipped by 5 bases and J by 5 bases, with 19 bases between them. This CDR3 contains 15 residues.

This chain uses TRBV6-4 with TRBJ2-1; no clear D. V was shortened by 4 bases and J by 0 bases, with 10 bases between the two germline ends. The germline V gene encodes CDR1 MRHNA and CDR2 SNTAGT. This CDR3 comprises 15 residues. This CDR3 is CASSVIRSSYNEQFF. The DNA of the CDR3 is TGTGCCAGCAGTGTGATACGCAGCTCCTACAATGAGCAGTTCTTC.

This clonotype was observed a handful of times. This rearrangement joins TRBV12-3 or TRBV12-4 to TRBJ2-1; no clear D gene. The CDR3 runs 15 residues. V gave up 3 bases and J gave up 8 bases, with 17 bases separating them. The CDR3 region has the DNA TGTGCCAGCAGTTTTGGTGGCGGACGATACCATGAGCAGTTCTTC. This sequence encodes CASSFGGGRYHEQFF.

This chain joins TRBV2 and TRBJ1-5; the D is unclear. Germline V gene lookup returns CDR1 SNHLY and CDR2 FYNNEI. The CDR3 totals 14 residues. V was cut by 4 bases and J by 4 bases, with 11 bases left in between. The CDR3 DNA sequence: TGTGCCAGCAGTGCGGGGTTCGGAAATCAGCCCCAGCATTTT. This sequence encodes CASSAGFGNQPQHF.